Each of the 30 T cell receptor beta chains below was sequenced from the same sample in a study of blood T cells in healthy people across ages. Alongside a J-beta primer mix, a sample-barcoded 5' primer served in a second PCR lasting about 7 to 11 cycles. In TCRdb, the 5' RACE reads were re-called with MiXCR into one record per CDR3 protein. The sample holds 750,000 to 950,000 distinct CDR3 sequences; about 29% are singletons and the top ten take roughly 10%. The sample also formed part of further work on T cells of mothers and their children.

The sequenced sample consisted of blood. These receptors came from a woman aged 40-49 years in good health.

This clonotype appeared many times. This sequence joins TRBV12-3 or TRBV12-4 and TRBJ2-6, with unresolved D. The CDR3 loop spans 18 amino acids. V lost 6 bases, J lost 0 bases, and 18 bases lay in between. The CDR3 sequence: CASSPVMRPNSGANVLTF. The CDR3 nucleotides are TGTGCCAGCAGCCCAGTCATGAGACCCAACTCTGGGGCCAACGTCCTGACTTTC.

The J gene is TRBJ2-1, the V gene TRBV20-1; TRBD1 aligns across 7 bases. V lost 6 bases and J lost 6; bases outside the gene matches: 5. Per germline, CDR1 DFQATT and CDR2 SNEGSKA (reference sequence). This CDR3 is built from 12 residues. The CDR3 region has the DNA TGCAGTGCCACTCCAGGGGGCAATGAGCAGTTCTTC. Translated: CSATPGGNEQFF.

With regard to this clonotype: It may be a read error: a sequence one base away is much more abundant. The chain recombines TRBV6-1 with TRBJ2-5, with 8 bases lining up with TRBD2. The better agreement between TRBJ2-1 and the DNA end casts doubt on the J call. This CDR3 has 14 residues. Germline-derived CDR1 and CDR2 are MNHNS and SASEGT. Written as DNA, the CDR3 is TGTGCCAGCAGCCCCGGACTAGCCGGCCAGACCCAGTTCTTC. Residues: CASSPGLAGQTQFF.

This clonotype was seen at least ten times. The rearrangement links TRBV25-1 to TRBJ2-5; maybe TRBD1 (6 bases). The CDR3 totals 13 residues. V lost 8 bases and J lost 5, with 15 bases in between. Germline lookup yields CDR1 MGHDK and CDR2 SYGVNS. CDR3 protein: CASGGQFWETQYF. The CDR3 DNA reads TGTGCCAGCGGCGGACAGTTTTGGGAGACCCAGTACTTC.

The chain is built from TRBV12-3 or TRBV12-4 and TRBJ2-7; no firm D call. The V end was cut by 2 bases, the J end by 4 bases, with 12 bases between. The CDR3 is 14 amino acids. CDR3: CASSLSTSSYEQYF. DNA for the CDR3: TGTGCCAGCAGTTTATCCACCTCCTCTTACGAGCAGTACTTC.

The rearrangement links TRBV28 to TRBJ2-5, with 7 bases that match TRBD2. The end of the DNA aligns better with TRBJ2-7, so the J call may be wrong. The CDR3 runs to 15 residues. Germline assignment: CDR1 MDHEN and CDR2 SYDVKM. Here the CDR3 reads CASSSPGRGEYEQYF. The CDR3 nucleotides are TGTGCCAGCAGTTCTCCGGGACGGGGGGAGTACGAGCAGTACTTC.

Of note for this clonotype: A read error is possible here, since a much larger clone lies one base away. The V gene is TRBV29-1, the J gene TRBJ2-1; TRBD1 or TRBD2 may be the D gene (5 bases each). The CDR3 is 15 residues long. CDR1 is SQVTM, CDR2 ANQGSEA, per germline. The CDR3 loop is CSVEGGSLQGNVQFF. DNA of the CDR3: TGCAGCGTTGAAGGGGGGAGCCTCCAGGGCAATGTGCAGTTCTTC.

This clonotype appeared many times. The chain recombines TRBV29-1 with TRBJ2-7; TRBD2 aligns across 8 bases. Germline assignment: CDR1 SQVTM and CDR2 ANQGSEA. There are 14 residues in the CDR3. Losses at the gene ends were 3 bases for V and 1 base for J; bases not matched to a gene: 5. The CDR3 spells CSVDGTRGSYEQYF. In DNA, the CDR3 is TGCAGCGTTGACGGGACTAGGGGTTCCTACGAGCAGTACTTC.

Many counts were recorded for this clonotype. V usage is TRBV6-5 and J usage is TRBJ1-2; 8 positions match TRBD1. This CDR3 is 15 amino acids long. V lost 1 base to trimming and J lost 0 bases; unmatched junction nucleotides: 1. CDR1 is MNHEY and CDR2 is SVGAGI in the germline V gene. As DNA, the CDR3 is TGTGCCAGCAGTTACTGGACAGGGACTAACTATGGCTACACCTTC. Residues: CASSYWTGTNYGYTF.

The sample holds many counts of this clonotype. V is TRBV4-3 and J is TRBJ2-3; 10 nucleotides agree with TRBD1. Germline V CDR1 and CDR2: LGHNA, YSLEER. Trimming took 0 bases from V and 0 from J; bases not matched to a gene: 3. This CDR3 is 17 amino acids long. The DNA of the CDR3 is TGCGCCAGCAGCCAAGATAGGACAGGGGGTAGCACAGATACGCAGTATTTT. Protein sequence: CASSQDRTGGSTDTQYF.

This clonotype has more than one count but fewer than ten. J is TRBJ1-5 and V is TRBV5-5, with D possibly being TRBD1 (6 bases). The CDR3 consists of 15 residues. Trimming took 0 bases from V and 6 from J, leaving 13 bases between them. CDR1 is SGHKS and CDR2 is YYEKEE in the germline V gene (reference sequence). The CDR3 DNA sequence: TGTGCCAGCAGCTTGGTGGACAGCCCCAGTCAGCCCCAGCATTTT. Its translation is CASSLVDSPSQPQHF.

In regard to this clonotype: This may be a read error, as it is one base from a much larger clone. This CDR3 is CASSVDTRPNYGYTF. For the CDR3, the DNA is TGTGCCAGCAGCGTAGATACCCGGCCTAACTATGGCTACACCTTC. V and J are TRBV9 and TRBJ1-2; D not resolved. V lost 0 bases to trimming and J lost 0 bases, with 9 bases between them. CDR3 length equals 15 residues. Per the germline V gene, CDR1 is SGDLS and CDR2 is YYNGEE.

This clonotype has just a few counts. V is TRBV4-2 and J is TRBJ2-5; D call uncertain. From germline, CDR1 is LGHNA and CDR2 YNFKEQ. CDR3 size: 17 residues. V lost 0 bases and J lost 0, with 14 bases in between. For the CDR3, the DNA is TGTGCCAGCAGCCAAGATGTGGGGTCCCTGTACCAAGAGACCCAGTACTTC. The encoded protein is CASSQDVGSLYQETQYF.

V and J are TRBV28 and TRBJ1-2; no firm D call. The CDR3 loop spans 11 amino acids. CDR1 and CDR2 from the germline V gene are MDHEN and SYDVKM. Trimming cost V 4 bases and J 7 bases, with 7 bases left between them. CDR3 region: CASSYMGGYTF. DNA for the CDR3: TGTGCCAGCAGTTACATGGGTGGCTACACCTTC.

In its sample, this clonotype was seen many times. This rearrangement joins TRBV11-2 to TRBJ2-3, with 7 bases lining up with TRBD1. J gave up 7 bases and V 1 base, and 11 bases lay outside the gene matches. The CDR3 runs 16 residues. CDR1 and CDR2 from the germline V gene are SGHAT and FQNNGV. CDR3 DNA sequence: TGTGCCAGCAGCTTAGGGTACAGGGGTCGGATGAATACGCAGTATTTT. This codes for CASSLGYRGRMNTQYF.

This clonotype was found a few times. This chain joins TRBV12-3 or TRBV12-4 and TRBJ1-2, with D perhaps TRBD1 (5 bases). V lost 4 bases, J lost 4 bases, and 16 bases lay in between. The CDR3 loop spans 15 amino acids. The CDR3 sequence is CASSSRPGGGYGYTF. The CDR3 DNA follows: TGTGCCAGCAGTTCCCGCCCGGGGGGGGGCTATGGCTACACCTTC.

The chain recombines TRBV20-1 with TRBJ2-7; D remains unclear. The CDR3 totals 14 residues. CDR1 and CDR2 (germline): DFQATT, SNEGSKA (reference sequence). V was trimmed by 6 bases and J by 3 bases, leaving 18 bases between them. The CDR3 bases are TGCAGTGCCATCACTGGTTCAGCGAGCTACGAGCAGTACTTC. This encodes CSAITGSASYEQYF.

The V call is TRBV4-1, the J call TRBJ1-6; 9 nucleotides agree with TRBD1. CDR3 size: 19 residues. V lost 2 bases, J lost 2 bases, and 10 bases stayed unmatched. CDR1 and CDR2 (germline): MGHRA, YSYEKL. In DNA, the CDR3 is TGCGCCAGCAGCCAACAATCTACAGGGGGCATTACCTATAATTCACCCCTCCACTTT. This encodes CASSQQSTGGITYNSPLHF.

This clonotype was observed at least ten times. V usage is TRBV12-3 or TRBV12-4 and J usage is TRBJ2-3; the D is unclear. V dropped 7 bases and J dropped 6 bases, with 5 bases sitting between them. CDR3 length: 10 amino acids. DNA of the CDR3: TGTGCCAGCAAAGGGGATACGCAGTATTTT. Its translation is CASKGDTQYF.

V gene TRBV18 combines with J gene TRBJ2-7; 11 bases line up with TRBD1. CDR1 and CDR2 from the germline V gene are KGHSH and LQKENI. V was pared by 6 bases and J by 7 bases, with 11 bases of the junction left unmatched. The CDR3 consists of 15 residues. CDR3 bases: TGTGCCAGCTCCCGCGGACAGGGGGCTGCGAATGAGCAGTACTTC. It specifies CASSRGQGAANEQYF.

In this sample, this clonotype turned up many times. The chain's CDR3 is CATSSSGLAGVNEQFF. The CDR3 coding sequence is TGTGCCACCAGCTCCTCGGGACTAGCGGGGGTAAATGAGCAGTTCTTC. The chain employs TRBV15 and TRBJ2-1, with TRBD2 identical over 14 bases. Germline CDR1 and CDR2: LNHNV and YYDKDF (reference sequence). The junction had 7 bases not matched to a gene; V was cut back by 5 bases and J by 7 bases. The length of the CDR3 is 16 residues.

This clonotype was counted a few times. The chain carries TRBV11-2 and TRBJ2-2; no firm D call. Germline V lookup: CDR1 SGHAT, CDR2 FQNNGV. The CDR3 loop spans 15 amino acids. Trimming took off 4 bases at V and 0 bases at J, with 9 bases between the two ends. The CDR3 bases are TGTGCCAGCAGCTATGAACGGACGAACACCGGGGAGCTGTTTTTT. Encoded protein: CASSYERTNTGELFF.

With respect to this clonotype: One base away lies a much larger clone, so this may be a sequencing read error. This chain connects TRBV7-2 to TRBJ2-5; D might be TRBD2 (6 bases). CDR1 and CDR2 from the germline V gene are SGHTA and FQGNSA. The CDR3 extends over 16 amino acids. CDR3 DNA sequence: TGTGCCGGCAGCTTAGGGACTGGGGGGTACCAAGAGACCCAGTACTTC. It is translated as CAGSLGTGGYQETQYF.

This clonotype was observed at least ten times. The rearrangement joins TRBV28 to TRBJ2-7; no definite D call. The germline CDR1 and CDR2 sequences are MDHEN and SYDVKM. This CDR3 is 10 amino acids long. V was trimmed by 7 bases and J by 11 bases, leaving 12 bases between them. The CDR3 reads CASKGVIEYF. Written as DNA, the CDR3 is TGTGCCAGCAAGGGCGTAATCGAGTACTTC.

Note on this clonotype: No conserved phenylalanine or tryptophan is present at the end of the CDR3, so a read error is the likely explanation. This chain links TRBV2 with TRBJ2-4; 11 bases are a match to TRBD2. The tail of the sequence fits TRBJ2-7 better, so the J call may be wrong. Germline V CDR1 and CDR2: SNHLY, FYNNEI. The CDR3 runs to 15 residues. For the CDR3, the DNA is TGTGCCGGCAGGATTAGCGGGGGGGCGACCTACGAGCAGTACTTA. Translated, it gives CAGRISGGATYEQYL.

The chain has TRBV5-1 and TRBJ2-7; D gene unclear. Germline CDR1 is SGHRS and CDR2 is YFSETQ. The CDR3 loop spans 14 amino acids. V shed 0 bases and J shed 5 bases, with 12 bases lying between them. The CDR3 sequence is CASSLVDGHNEQYF. The CDR3 region has the DNA TGCGCCAGCAGCTTGGTCGACGGCCACAACGAGCAGTACTTC. The entire variable domain, with the rest obtained from reference TRBV5-1 and TRBJ2-7, is as follows: KAGVTQTPRYLIKTRGQQVTLSCSPISGHRSVSWYQQTPGQGLQFLFEYFSETQRNKGNFPGRFSGRQFSNSRSEMNVSTLELGDSALYLCASSLVDGHNEQYFGPGTRLTVT.

V is TRBV20-1 and J is TRBJ2-5; D is tentatively TRBD1 or TRBD2 (5 bases each). V lost 6 bases and J lost 11, with 25 bases in between. This CDR3 region has 14 residues. Germline CDR1 reads DFQATT; CDR2 reads SNEGSKA (reference sequence). CDR3 protein: CSAPSEGSHNEQYF. CDR3 bases: TGCAGTGCCCCATCTGAGGGGAGCCACAATGAGCAGTACTTC.

This clonotype has just a few counts. The rearrangement joins TRBV4-3 to TRBJ2-1, with D tentatively TRBD1 or TRBD2 (5 bases each). CDR3 length equals 15 residues. Germline V CDR1 and CDR2: LGHNA, YSLEER. V was cut by 5 bases and J by 3 bases, with 14 bases left in between. In DNA, the CDR3 is TGCGCCAGCAGCTATGTCGGGACGGACTACAATGAGCAGTTCTTC. As protein: CASSYVGTDYNEQFF.

The J gene is TRBJ2-3, the V gene TRBV12-3 or TRBV12-4; D uncertain. Trimming stripped 8 bases from V and 4 bases from J, with 16 bases between. The CDR3 runs 14 residues. DNA for the CDR3: TGTGCCAGCGGCTGGAGAGTCAGCGCAGATACGCAGTATTTT. This encodes CASGWRVSADTQYF.

This clonotype showed up just once. The chain has TRBV7-2 and TRBJ1-2; D is uncertain. The ends were cut back, 0 bases at V and 5 bases at J, with 10 bases in the middle. The CDR3 loop spans 14 amino acids. From germline, CDR1 is SGHTA and CDR2 FQGNSA. CDR3 nucleotides: TGTGCCAGCAGCTTAGCGGCAATGGGGTATGGCTACACCTTC. Translation gives CASSLAAMGYGYTF.